Listed below are T cell receptor beta chains from one sample, sequenced in a study of CD8+ T cells in alopecia areata. Libraries were prepared by immunoSEQ multiplex PCR; TCRdb keeps only in-frame clonotypes and omits some of them. The top ten clones hold over 3% of a sample with roughly 120,000 clones, more than 30% of them seen once. The specimen sequenced was CD4+ T cells sorted from blood. Receptor source: a human donor with alopecia areata. CDR3s include the opening cysteine and the closing phenylalanine or tryptophan. D genes are given only for firm matches. Size tells how often a clone was seen (once, few, many) or the class of an expanded clone, and some rows leave it out.

V gene	D gene	J gene	clone size	CDR3 protein	CDR3 DNA
TRBV7-9	.	TRBJ1-2	few	CASSFGQIYGYTF	TGTGCCAGCAGCTTCGGACAGATCTATGGCTACACCTTC
TRBV13	.	TRBJ2-1	.	CASSSGDEQFF	TGTGCCAGCAGCTCAGGCGATGAGCAGTTCTTC
TRBV7-9	TRBD1	TRBJ2-3	.	CASSMGQGADTQYF	TGTGCCAGCAGCATGGGACAGGGCGCAGATACGCAGTATTTT
TRBV29-1	.	TRBJ2-7	.	CSVEGDPASEQYF	TGCAGCGTTGAAGGCGACCCCGCCAGCGAGCAGTACTTC
TRBV29-1	.	TRBJ1-1	.	CSVRDVLGAEAFF	TGCAGCGTTAGAGACGTCCTAGGCGCTGAAGCTTTCTTT
TRBV7-3	.	TRBJ2-2	.	CASSPTGNTGEPFF	TGTGCCAGCAGCCCAACAGGGAACACCGGGGAGCCGTTTTTT
TRBV29-1	TRBD2	TRBJ2-5	few	CSVGGLAGMETQYF	TGCAGCGTTGGGGGACTAGCGGGAATGGAGACCCAGTACTTC
TRBV5-1	.	TRBJ2-7	.	CASSLESRRSYEQYF	TGCGCCAGCAGCTTGGAGAGCCGACGCTCCTACGAGCAGTACTTC
TRBV29-1	.	TRBJ2-3	few	CSFPDVAAQYF	TGCAGCTTCCCGGACGTGGCGGCGCAGTATTTT
TRBV7-9	TRBD1	TRBJ2-7	few	CASSLGQGNYEQYF	TGTGCCAGCAGCTTAGGACAGGGGAACTACGAGCAGTACTTC
TRBV5-1	.	TRBJ2-7	.	CASSLEVVAGEQYF	TGCGCCAGCAGCTTGGAGGTCGTGGCGGGAGAGCAGTACTTC
TRBV6-6	TRBD2	TRBJ2-1	.	CASSRTSGTLNEQFF	TGTGCCAGCAGCAGGACTAGCGGGACGCTTAATGAGCAGTTCTTC
TRBV29-1	TRBD1	TRBJ2-1	few	CSVENRGSSSYNEQFF	TGCAGCGTTGAAAACAGGGGCAGTAGCTCCTACAATGAGCAGTTCTTC
TRBV29-1	.	TRBJ2-7	.	CSARDGPTYEQYF	TGCAGCGCGAGGGACGGTCCTACCTACGAGCAGTACTTC
TRBV30	.	TRBJ1-1	.	CAQRATNTEAFF	TGTGCCCAGCGGGCGACGAACACTGAAGCTTTCTTT
TRBV15	TRBD2	TRBJ2-7	.	CATSLGREEQYF	TGTGCCACCAGCCTTGGGAGGGAGGAGCAGTACTTC
TRBV9	.	TRBJ2-7	few	CASSARQSSYEQYF	TGTGCCAGCAGCGCCCGACAGAGCTCCTACGAGCAGTACTTC
TRBV14	TRBD1	TRBJ2-3	.	CASSPGTGLRGADTQYF	TGTGCCAGCAGCCCGGGGACAGGCCTAAGGGGTGCAGATACGCAGTATTTT
TRBV28	.	TRBJ2-1	.	CASGLATGKTYNEQFF	TGTGCCAGCGGCCTCGCTACAGGGAAGACCTACAATGAGCAGTTCTTC
TRBV28	.	TRBJ2-5	few	CASRSGWETQYF	TGTGCCAGCAGGTCTGGGTGGGAGACCCAGTACTTC
TRBV14	.	TRBJ2-7	few	CASSQETISYEQYF	TGTGCCAGCAGCCAAGAGACCATCTCCTACGAGCAGTACTTC
TRBV7-2	TRBD2	TRBJ2-1	few	CASSRELGGVWEQFF	TGTGCCAGCAGCCGAGAGCTGGGAGGGGTCTGGGAGCAGTTCTTC
TRBV7-2	.	TRBJ2-4	.	CASSLEALAKNIQYF	TGTGCCAGCAGCTTAGAAGCGTTAGCCAAAAACATTCAGTACTTC
TRBV2	.	TRBJ1-2	.	CASSEGGGWLLAYGYTF	TGTGCCAGCAGTGAGGGCGGTGGTTGGCTCCTGGCGTATGGCTACACCTTC
TRBV7-2	TRBD2	TRBJ2-3	few	CASSTLPGLAAADTQYF	TGTGCCAGCAGCACGCTACCGGGACTAGCGGCCGCAGATACGCAGTATTTT
TRBV29-1	TRBD2	TRBJ2-3	.	CSVLRGGISTDTQYF	TGCAGCGTCCTCCGGGGAGGGATAAGCACAGATACGCAGTATTTT
TRBV29-1	.	TRBJ2-4	.	CSVAKDGNIQYF	TGCAGCGTTGCAAAGGACGGAAACATTCAGTACTTC
TRBV23-1	.	TRBJ1-1	.	CASSPNLTLNTEAFF	TGCGCCAGCAGTCCCAATCTGACCCTGAACACTGAAGCTTTCTTT
TRBV7-9	.	TRBJ1-6	few	CASSLGQNSPLHF	TGTGCCAGCAGCTTAGGGCAGAATTCACCCCTCCACTTT
TRBV11-2	TRBD2	TRBJ2-3	few	CASSLEGLAADTQYF	TGTGCCAGCAGCTTAGAGGGACTAGCCGCAGATACGCAGTATTTT
TRBV7-2	.	TRBJ2-3	.	CASSLDRALQDTQYF	TGTGCCAGCAGCTTAGACAGGGCGTTACAAGATACGCAGTATTTT
TRBV7-2	.	TRBJ2-3	.	CASSTGAITDTQYF	TGTGCCAGCAGCACCGGGGCAATCACAGATACGCAGTATTTT
TRBV27	TRBD2	TRBJ2-7	.	CASSLTGGRVGNEQYF	TGTGCCAGCAGTCTCACAGGAGGGAGGGTAGGGAACGAGCAGTACTTC
TRBV29-1	TRBD1	TRBJ1-2	.	CSVGTGANYGYTF	TGCAGCGTTGGAACAGGGGCCAACTATGGCTACACCTTC
TRBV5-4	.	TRBJ1-2	few	CASSLPRREIDGYTF	TGTGCCAGCAGCTTGCCGCGCAGGGAAATTGATGGCTACACCTTC
TRBV4-1	TRBD1	TRBJ2-5	.	CASSRSQGVQETQYF	TGCGCCAGCAGCCGCAGCCAGGGGGTTCAAGAGACCCAGTACTTC
TRBV29-1	.	TRBJ1-2	.	CSVEAPYRAGFRNYGYTF	TGCAGCGTTGAAGCCCCCTACAGGGCCGGTTTCCGAAACTATGGCTACACCTTC
TRBV29-1	.	TRBJ2-1	few	CSVGPRLRSNEQFF	TGCAGCGTGGGCCCGCGACTTAGGTCAAATGAGCAGTTCTTC
TRBV6-5	.	TRBJ1-2	.	CASSPSDYGYTF	TGTGCCAGCTCCCCGTCCGACTATGGCTACACCTTC
TRBV7-2	TRBD2	TRBJ2-7	.	CASSSLAGGPYEQYF	TGTGCCAGCAGCTCCTTAGCGGGAGGGCCGTACGAGCAGTACTTC
TRBV7-2	.	TRBJ2-3	.	CASRGGAVPSTDTQYF	TGTGCCAGCAGAGGGGGAGCGGTCCCTAGCACAGATACGCAGTATTTT
TRBV29-1	.	TRBJ2-5	.	CSVDLQGGKTQYF	TGCAGCGTTGACCTTCAGGGGGGGAAGACCCAGTACTTC
TRBV27	TRBD1	TRBJ1-1	.	CASSPSRQGGEAFF	TGTGCCAGCAGTCCCTCCCGACAGGGTGGTGAAGCTTTCTTT
TRBV29-1	.	TRBJ1-1	few	CSGRRELNTEAFF	TGCAGCGGACGACGTGAACTGAACACTGAAGCTTTCTTT
TRBV20-1	.	TRBJ2-1	.	CSADQYNEQFF	TGCAGTGCTGACCAGTACAATGAGCAGTTCTTC
TRBV5-1	.	TRBJ1-1	few	CASRVASSNTEAFF	TGCGCCAGCAGAGTGGCCAGTTCGAACACTGAAGCTTTCTTT
TRBV6-5	.	TRBJ1-1	.	CASSWDGATNTEAFF	TGTGCCAGCAGTTGGGATGGGGCAACGAACACTGAAGCTTTCTTT
TRBV4-3	.	TRBJ2-1	.	CASSPRQYNEQFF	TGCGCCAGCAGCCCAAGGCAATACAATGAGCAGTTCTTC
TRBV29-1	TRBD1	TRBJ1-2	.	CSVTSSADRAYGYTF	TGCAGCGTTACTAGTTCGGCCGACAGGGCCTATGGCTACACCTTC
TRBV25-1	.	TRBJ2-1	.	CASSEFIIGNEQFF	TGTGCCAGCAGTGAATTTATTATTGGTAATGAGCAGTTCTTC